This TCR beta chain was obtained from a study of patients and donors after allogeneic stem cell transplantation. TCRdb fed the RT-PCR reads into MiXCR, producing one record per CDR3 protein. The sample shows about a million distinct CDR3 sequences, more than 15% of them seen only once. Germline CDR1 reads SGHRS; CDR2 reads YFSETQ. This CDR3 is built from 13 residues. Between the trimmed V and J ends, which lost 2 bases and 3 bases, there was a span of 9 bases. The sequencing input was blood, either unsorted or a sorted T cell fraction (not recorded which). The V call is TRBV5-1, the J call TRBJ2-7; D call uncertain. The receptor was derived from a human donor who was either an allogeneic HSCT recipient or a stem cell or donor lymphocyte infusion donor (not recorded which). It is not recorded whose cells these are; they may come from a transplant donor. The CDR3 DNA reads as TGCGCCAGCAGCTTCTCTCGGTTCTACGAGCAGTACTTC. Protein sequence: CASSFSRFYEQYF.